This is a list of T cell receptor beta chains from one sample in a study of T cells in Graves' hyperthyroidism and ophthalmopathy. Using its own MiXCR run on the multiplex PCR reads, TCRdb lists one record per CDR3 protein. Of 250,000 to 350,000 distinct CDR3 sequences listed, roughly 17% are singletons. Sequencing input: blood. The origin of the receptors is a man younger than 40 with Graves' hyperthyroidism. The CDR3 runs from the conserved cysteine through the conserved F or W. A D gene is named only where the DNA matches it firmly.

>.|TRBV30
CAWSVGADFRLGEQFF
>.|TRBV27
CASSPFASPLEQFF
>.|TRBV7-9
CASSLFGGDTALNSPLHF
>.|TRBV30
CAWSVTKRRGLETQYF
>TRBD2|TRBV7-2
CASSRGTSGALGTQYF
>TRBD1|TRBV7-2
CASSLRQGTQPQHF
>.|TRBV15
CATSRDWGGLGYTF
>TRBD2|TRBV20-1
CSAITGLAGGMDTQYF
>.|TRBV11-3
CASSVISPGVDYTEAFF
>.|TRBV27
CASKSPGLCSGANVLTF
>.|TRBV12-3/TRBV12-4
CASSPRPNSPLHF
>.|TRBV10-3
CAIMGGRGTEAFF
>.|TRBV3-1
CASSQGYGANVLTF
>.|TRBV6-4
CASSDHSGANVLTF
>TRBD1|TRBV20-1
CSARSFFGQGAREQYF
>.|TRBV18
CASSPLSGIGTEAFF
>.|TRBV5-5
CASSLVGGNEQYF
>.|TRBV24-1
CATREPRDTSTDTQYF
>.|TRBV20-1
CSARGQSAYEQYF
>.|TRBV20-1
CSAVETTGHYGYTF
>.|TRBV20-1
CSARDRLKGTGELFF
>.|TRBV30
CAWKGDTEAFF
>.|TRBV2
CASSPRSVYNEQFF
>.|TRBV9
CASSVGGLPDQPQHF
>.|TRBV12-3/TRBV12-4
CASSFLGLTRTDTQYF
>.|TRBV13
CASSLGPSDSYEQYF
>TRBD1|TRBV11-2
CASSLGIGLGQRANEQYF
>.|TRBV2
CASNSVEQFF
>.|TRBV30
CAWSLGLGRKTQYF
>TRBD2|TRBV3-1
CASSPMGLAGVGDTQYF
>.|TRBV5-8
CASSLRGGVRETQYF
>.|TRBV30
CAWEKSDTSSYEQYF
>.|TRBV27
CASSLRSRLNNSPLHF
>.|TRBV6-1
CASSPRGINQPQHF
>.|TRBV7-9
CASSWMTDEQFF
>TRBD1|TRBV24-1
CATRDSLQETQYF
>.|TRBV19
CASSPSGSTSGELFF
>.|TRBV25-1
CASSDRRVQGTQYF
>TRBD1|TRBV30
CALGRQGNTEAFF
>.|TRBV7-3
CASSLLSGYYEQYF
>.|TRBV14
CASSQDEFYNEQFF
>TRBD1|TRBV9
CASSEGQGGETQYF
>.|TRBV6-1
CASSRSGLTGELFF